Listed below are T cell receptor beta chains from one sample, sequenced in a study of Ad26.COV2.S vaccination and SARS-CoV-2 variants. Libraries were prepared by immunoSEQ multiplex PCR; TCRdb keeps only in-frame clonotypes and omits some of them. This sample has 380,000 or so clones, with roughly four fifths found just once. The material sequenced was peripheral blood, taken in a trial of Ad26.COV2.S vaccine versus placebo. The receptors originated from a person aged 18-60 years who received the Ad26.COV2.S COVID-19 vaccine or a placebo. Each CDR3 is given with its conserved first and last residue. D genes are given only for firm matches. Where a row states a size, it is once, few, many or the class of an expanded clone; other rows omit it.

>few|TRBJ1-6|TRBV30|-
CAGTSSYNSPLHF
TGTGCCGGGACGAGCTCCTATAATTCACCCCTCCACTTT
>once|TRBJ2-3|TRBV27|-
CASSLSPHFVDTQYF
TGTGCCAGCAGTTTAAGCCCCCATTTTGTGGATACGCAGTATTTT
>-|TRBJ1-1|TRBV18|-
CASSLRVEDTEAFF
TGTGCCAGCTCACTCAGGGTCGAGGACACTGAAGCTTTCTTT
>-|TRBJ2-3|TRBV5-4|-
CASSSDSGGDTQYF
TGTGCCAGCAGCTCTGACTCCGGCGGAGATACGCAGTATTTT
>-|TRBJ1-1|TRBV6-1|-
CASSEVGYLGANTEAFF
TGTGCCAGCAGTGAAGTTGGGTATCTAGGGGCGAACACTGAAGCTTTCTTT
>-|TRBJ2-3|TRBV7-3|-
CASSLGVTSTDTQYF
TGTGCCAGCAGCTTAGGGGTAACTAGCACAGATACGCAGTATTTT
>-|TRBJ1-1|TRBV29-1|-
CSVEGSGGWNTEAFF
TGCAGCGTTGAAGGGTCGGGGGGTTGGAACACTGAAGCTTTCTTT
>-|TRBJ1-1|TRBV15|-
CATSPSGQLNTEAFF
TGTGCCACCAGCCCCTCAGGACAGTTGAACACTGAAGCTTTCTTT
>-|TRBJ2-1|TRBV6-2/TRBV6-3|-
CASSYTEITRHNEQFF
TGTGCCAGCAGTTACACCGAAATTACTAGGCACAATGAGCAGTTCTTC
>-|TRBJ2-4|TRBV24-1|-
CATSIGTLRAKNIQYF
TGTGCCACTTCAATCGGGACACTACGAGCCAAAAACATTCAGTACTTC
>-|TRBJ1-2|TRBV2|-
CASSLRDFNYGYTF
TGTGCCAGCAGTCTCCGGGATTTTAACTATGGCTACACCTTC
>-|TRBJ2-3|TRBV19|-
CASRSRGFLTDTQYF
TGTGCCAGTAGATCGAGAGGCTTTCTCACAGATACGCAGTATTTT
>few|TRBJ1-3|TRBV7-2|TRBD1
CASSSTGGSGNTIYF
TGTGCCAGCAGCTCCACAGGGGGATCTGGAAACACCATATATTTT
>-|TRBJ1-1|TRBV5-4|-
CASSYGGALGTEAFF
TGTGCCAGCAGCTACGGGGGGGCCTTGGGCACTGAAGCTTTCTTT
>-|TRBJ2-3|TRBV4-1|TRBD2
CASSPTGLAGGKDTQYF
TGCGCCAGCAGCCCAACGGGACTAGCGGGAGGAAAAGATACGCAGTATTTT
>-|TRBJ2-7|TRBV11-2|TRBD1
CASSRQGYYEQYF
TGTGCCAGCAGCCGACAGGGGTACTACGAGCAGTACTTC
>-|TRBJ2-7|TRBV7-9|-
CASSLQGGEQYF
TGTGCCAGCAGCCTACAGGGAGGCGAGCAGTACTTC
>-|TRBJ1-3|TRBV4-1|-
CASSQDSNRDTIYF
TGCGCCAGCAGCCAAGACAGTAACCGGGACACCATATATTTT
>-|TRBJ2-1|TRBV19|TRBD2
CATQNPGGRGFEQFF
TGTGCCACCCAAAACCCCGGCGGGAGAGGTTTTGAGCAGTTCTTC
>-|TRBJ2-1|TRBV7-2|-
CASSLAQGLVVEQFF
TGTGCCAGCAGCTTAGCGCAGGGGCTGGTGGTTGAGCAGTTCTTC
>-|TRBJ1-3|TRBV2|-
CASSGDAGNTIYF
TGTGCCAGCAGTGGAGATGCTGGAAACACCATATATTTT
>-|TRBJ1-1|TRBV6-5|TRBD1
CASGQGRRTEAFF
TGTGCCAGCGGACAGGGGCGGCGCACTGAAGCTTTCTTT
>-|TRBJ1-1|TRBV30|-
CARASRMNTEAFF
TGTGCCCGCGCAAGCCGCATGAACACTGAAGCTTTCTTT
>-|TRBJ2-7|TRBV5-4|TRBD1
CASSLAGTGVEQYF
TGTGCCAGCAGCTTGGCCGGGACAGGGGTCGAGCAGTACTTC
>-|TRBJ2-5|TRBV5-1|-
CASSLGEIRYF
TGCGCCAGCAGCTTAGGGGAGATTAGGTACTTC
>-|TRBJ2-1|TRBV29-1|-
CSVVHKDYHNEQFF
TGCAGCGTCGTCCATAAGGACTACCACAATGAGCAGTTCTTC
>-|TRBJ2-5|TRBV25-1|TRBD1
CASSESGTAQETQYF
TGTGCCAGCAGTGAATCCGGGACAGCACAAGAGACCCAGTACTTC
>-|TRBJ2-2|TRBV3-1/TRBV3-2|-
CASSQGGNLPGELFF
TGTGCCAGCAGCCAAGGAGGGAACTTACCCGGGGAGCTGTTTTTT
>once|TRBJ2-1|TRBV9|-
CASSRGRGNEQFF
TGTGCCAGCAGCAGGGGAAGAGGGAATGAGCAGTTCTTC
>many|TRBJ1-4|TRBV11-2|-
CASSLGQGAEKLFF
TGTGCCAGCAGCTTAGGCCAGGGTGCCGAAAAACTGTTTTTT
>once|TRBJ2-5|TRBV3-1/TRBV3-2|-
CASSFGQIQETQYF
TGTGCCAGCAGTTTTGGACAGATACAAGAGACCCAGTACTTC
>-|TRBJ2-5|TRBV7-9|-
CASSPTGIGETQYF
TGTGCCAGCAGTCCCACAGGGATCGGGGAGACCCAGTACTTC
>-|TRBJ2-3|TRBV4-3|TRBD1
CASSQGDRGGDTQYF
TGCGCCAGCAGCCAAGGGGACAGGGGTGGAGATACGCAGTATTTT
>few|TRBJ1-4|TRBV5-1|TRBD1
CASSLSLGQGEKLFF
TGCGCCAGCAGCTTGTCCCTCGGACAGGGTGAAAAACTGTTTTTT
>-|TRBJ2-5|TRBV27|TRBD2
CASSLEVPMSGSTETQYF
TGTGCCAGCAGTTTAGAGGTCCCTATGAGCGGGAGTACCGAGACCCAGTACTTC
>-|TRBJ2-7|TRBV4-2|TRBD1
CASSQLYPRGTGHEQYF
TGTGCCAGCAGCCAGCTCTACCCTAGGGGGACAGGGCACGAGCAGTACTTC
>-|TRBJ1-2|TRBV7-9|-
CASSLEGPLLGGYTF
TGTGCCAGCAGCTTAGAAGGCCCCCTGCTAGGGGGCTACACCTTC
>-|TRBJ2-1|TRBV5-1|TRBD2
CASSFEGLAGEEQFF
TGCGCCAGCAGCTTTGAGGGACTAGCGGGAGAGGAGCAGTTCTTC
>-|TRBJ1-4|TRBV27|TRBD1
CASSLFGQAEKLFF
TGTGCCAGCAGTTTATTTGGACAGGCTGAAAAACTGTTTTTT
>-|TRBJ2-1|TRBV11-3|-
CASSLRHVGGEQFF
TGTGCCAGCAGCTTACGGCACGTTGGGGGTGAGCAGTTCTTC
>-|TRBJ2-3|TRBV6-6|TRBD2
CASSYLQGGRDTQYF
TGTGCCAGCAGTTACTTGCAGGGAGGGAGGGATACGCAGTATTTT
>few|TRBJ2-2|TRBV7-6|-
CASSSPYRDTGELFF
TGTGCCAGCAGCTCGCCGTACAGGGACACCGGGGAGCTGTTTTTT
>-|TRBJ1-3|TRBV11-2|-
CASSLGRSSGNTIYF
TGTGCCAGCAGCCTCGGACGGAGCTCTGGAAACACCATATATTTT
>-|TRBJ1-1|TRBV19|-
CASSPGQNTEAFF
TGTGCCAGTAGCCCAGGGCAGAACACTGAAGCTTTCTTT
>-|TRBJ2-5|TRBV11-2|TRBD1
CASSLDPGTEETQYF
TGTGCCAGCAGCTTAGATCCCGGGACAGAAGAGACCCAGTACTTC
>-|TRBJ1-5|TRBV2|-
CASSSPSAYQPQHF
TGTGCCAGCAGCTCCCCTTCGGCGTATCAGCCCCAGCATTTT
>-|TRBJ2-7|TRBV9|-
CASSRRAGSEYEQYF
TGTGCCAGCAGCCGAAGGGCAGGCTCGGAGTACGAGCAGTACTTC
>once|TRBJ2-2|TRBV24-1|TRBD1
CATSRTGSTGELFF
TGTGCCACCAGTCGGACAGGGAGTACCGGGGAGCTGTTTTTT
>few|TRBJ1-5|TRBV7-9|-
CASSQRGGGNQPQHF
TGTGCCAGCAGCCAGCGTGGGGGGGGCAATCAGCCCCAGCATTTT
>-|TRBJ2-7|TRBV14|TRBD1
CASRPAGGWEQYF
TGTGCCAGCAGACCCGCAGGGGGATGGGAGCAGTACTTC
>-|TRBJ2-5|TRBV2|-
CASRRQETQYF
TGTGCCAGCAGACGACAAGAGACCCAGTACTTC
>once|TRBJ1-1|TRBV5-6|-
CASSFFTEAFF
TGTGCCAGCAGCTTCTTCACTGAAGCTTTCTTT
>-|TRBJ2-3|TRBV5-6|-
CASSLGVTSNTDTQYF
TGTGCCAGCAGCTTGGGTGTGACCTCTAACACAGATACGCAGTATTTT
>-|TRBJ2-7|TRBV9|-
CASSPQDFYEQYF
TGTGCCAGCAGCCCCCAGGACTTCTACGAGCAGTACTTC
>few|TRBJ1-3|TRBV6-5|-
CASKLDGDFGNTIYF
TGTGCCAGCAAATTGGACGGTGATTTCGGAAACACCATATATTTT
>-|TRBJ2-1|TRBV4-1|TRBD2
CASSQGRPGLAANEQFF
TGCGCCAGCAGCCAAGGGCGCCCGGGACTAGCGGCCAATGAGCAGTTCTTC
>once|TRBJ2-1|TRBV4-3|TRBD2
CASSPIAGALNEQFF
TGCGCCAGCAGCCCTATAGCGGGGGCCCTCAATGAGCAGTTCTTC
>-|TRBJ2-5|TRBV14|-
CASSQAQGSTQYF
TGTGCCAGCAGCCAAGCCCAGGGTTCGACCCAGTACTTC
>once|TRBJ1-4|TRBV5-5|-
CASSLFLQSNEKLFF
TGTGCCAGCAGCTTATTCTTACAGTCGAATGAAAAACTGTTTTTT